Below, 18 T cell receptor beta chains from the same sample are listed, as sequenced in a study of shared T cell receptors in the human thymus. TCRdb's copy holds only in-frame clones and misses some; the assay was immunoSEQ multiplex PCR. The profile shows 700,000 or so clones, 80% to 90% of them singletons. The data also belong to a second study, concerning human thymus T cells.

Sample: thymocytes. The source of these receptors is a girl under three years old with a congenital heart defect.

This clone was recorded a few times. The CDR3 coding sequence is TGTGCCAGTAGTATAGCAACCGGGAGCTACAATGAGCAGTTCTTC. Translating gives CASSIATGSYNEQFF. The chain links TRBV19 to TRBJ2-1; possibly TRBD2 for D (6 bases). Trimming pared 1 base from V and 3 bases from J, leaving 10 bases between. The CDR3 spans 15 residues. Germline CDR1 reads LNHDA; CDR2 reads SQIVND (reference sequence).

As regards this clone: The sample holds other DNA sequences that translate to the same CDR3. The rearrangement uses TRBV6-5 and TRBJ1-6; D is undetermined. V lost 4 bases to trimming and J lost 7 bases, with 14 bases between them. Germline V CDR1 and CDR2: MNHEY, SVGAGI. CDR3 length: 15 amino acids. The CDR3 DNA follows: TGTGCCAGCAGTTCCGAGACACATTTAAATTCACCCCTCCACTTT. It is translated as CASSSETHLNSPLHF.

This rearrangement joins TRBV4-2 to TRBJ2-7; 16 bases fit TRBD2. The J segment lost 4 bases and the V segment lost 0 bases, leaving 9 bases of the junction unmatched. The CDR3 contains 19 residues. Germline V CDR1 and CDR2: LGHNA, YNFKEQ. The CDR3 bases are TGTGCCAGCAGCCAAGAGGGTTTGGGGACTAGCGGGGGGGGGTACGAGCAGTACTTC. Amino acid sequence: CASSQEGLGTSGGGYEQYF.

V usage is TRBV29-1 and J usage is TRBJ2-7; D uncertain. Per the germline V gene, CDR1 is SQVTM and CDR2 is ANQGSEA. Trimming took off 4 bases at V and 4 bases at J, with 14 bases between the two ends. CDR3 length equals 13 residues. The CDR3 here is CSVVLPSGYEQYF. The CDR3, as DNA: TGCAGCGTTGTCTTGCCTTCCGGGTACGAGCAGTACTTC.

This clone has a single count. The genes are TRBV6-6 and TRBJ1-1; 8 bases are shared with TRBD1. The germline CDR1 and CDR2 sequences are MNHNY and SVGAGI (reference sequence). The CDR3 is 15 amino acids. The J segment lost 4 bases and the V segment lost 1 base, leaving 5 bases of the junction unmatched. DNA of the CDR3: TGTGCCAGCAGTTACTGGGGACAGGAAGGCACTGAAGCTTTCTTT. Translation: CASSYWGQEGTEAFF.

This chain uses TRBV7-6 with TRBJ1-1; no firm D call. Trimming removed 2 bases from V and 8 bases from J, with 21 bases in between. This CDR3 contains 16 residues. The germline V gene has CDR1 SGHVS and CDR2 FNYEAQ. The chain's CDR3 is CASSLSGIRTPREAFF. The CDR3 DNA follows: TGTGCCAGCAGCTTATCCGGGATTCGGACCCCTAGAGAAGCTTTCTTT.

The chain carries TRBV2 and TRBJ2-1; TRBD2 might be the D (5 bases). The V end lost 6 bases, the J end lost 6 bases, and 21 bases lay between the germline ends. Germline-derived CDR1 and CDR2 are SNHLY and FYNNEI. The CDR3 sequence is 16 residues long. CDR3 coding DNA: TGTGCCAGCAGAGCCGACCCACGGGGAAATCCCAATGAGCAGTTCTTC. This gives the protein CASRADPRGNPNEQFF.

The chain links TRBV20-1 to TRBJ1-1; D ambiguous. There are 11 residues in the CDR3. Germline CDR1 DFQATT, CDR2 SNEGSKA (reference sequence). V lost 6 bases and J 5 bases, leaving 10 bases between the germline ends. CDR3 in DNA: TGCAGTGCAGACGGGTATACTGAAGCTTTCTTT. Its translation: CSADGYTEAFF.

This clone was found once. The rearrangement links TRBV14 to TRBJ1-2; 7 positions agree with TRBD1. The CDR3 contains 17 residues. The germline CDR1 and CDR2 sequences are SGHDN and FVKESK. Trimming cost V 4 bases and J 3 bases; bases outside gene matches: 14. The CDR3 sequence: CASSLWTGAQHHYGYTF. CDR3 coding DNA: TGTGCCAGCAGCCTTTGGACAGGTGCCCAACATCACTATGGCTACACCTTC.

This clone was seen a handful of times. The V gene is TRBV27, the J gene TRBJ2-7; 11 nucleotides agree with TRBD1. With 6 bases clipped from V and 3 bases from J, the junction kept 10 bases outside the gene matches. This CDR3 contains 16 residues. The germline V gene has CDR1 MNHEY and CDR2 SMNVEV (reference sequence). The CDR3 loop reads CASSQISGQGDYEQYF. The CDR3 nucleotides read TGTGCCAGCAGCCAAATCTCGGGACAGGGGGACTACGAGCAGTACTTC.

The rearrangement joins TRBV29-1 to TRBJ1-2; TRBD1 agrees at 8 bases. This CDR3 comprises 14 residues. Germline loops: CDR1 SQVTM, CDR2 ANQGSEA. V was clipped by 3 bases and J by 4 bases; unmatched bases: 7. The DNA for the CDR3 is TGCAGCGTTGACGAGACAGGGGTTAGCTATGGCTACACCTTC. It translates to CSVDETGVSYGYTF.

This CDR3 is CASSVQQGKGDGELFF. CDR3 coding DNA: TGTGCCAGCAGCGTGCAACAGGGGAAGGGTGACGGGGAGCTGTTTTTT. The rearrangement joins TRBV5-6 to TRBJ2-2; 7 positions agree with TRBD1. This CDR3 comprises 16 residues. V shed 4 bases and J 7 bases; nucleotides not matched to a gene: 13. CDR1 and CDR2 (germline): SGHDT, YYEEEE.

The gene calls are TRBV6-5 and TRBJ1-1, with D uncertain. Trimming cost V 4 bases and J 1 base, with 13 bases left between them. This CDR3 comprises 15 residues. Germline V gives CDR1 MNHEY, CDR2 SVGAGI. CDR3: CASSFVAPSNTEAFF. CDR3 in DNA: TGTGCCAGCAGTTTTGTGGCCCCTTCGAACACTGAAGCTTTCTTT.

The chain has TRBV6-6 and TRBJ1-3; D is unresolved. This CDR3 is built from 14 residues. The V end was cut by 11 bases, the J end by 7 bases, with 21 bases between. In germline, CDR1 is MNHNY, CDR2 SVGAGI (reference sequence). The DNA for the CDR3 is TGTGCCTGCGGATTGCCTTTACCGAGGAACACCATATATTTT. Protein: CACGLPLPRNTIYF.

In its sample, this clone was seen a few times. The chain recombines TRBV9 with TRBJ2-3; 10 bases fit TRBD2. This CDR3 spans 20 amino acids. The V segment lost 0 bases and the J segment 0 bases; nucleotides outside the gene matches: 13. CDR1 is SGDLS and CDR2 is YYNGEE in the germline V gene. CDR3 amino acids: CASSVGRLRNSGGSTDTQYF. Written as DNA, the CDR3 is TGTGCCAGCAGCGTAGGTCGGTTGAGAAATAGCGGGGGGAGCACAGATACGCAGTATTTT.

The J gene is TRBJ2-5, the V gene TRBV9; TRBD1 matches at 9 bases. CDR1 and CDR2 from the germline V gene are SGDLS and YYNGEE. J gave up 5 bases and V 4 bases, and 9 bases lay outside the gene matches. The CDR3 runs 15 residues. CDR3: CASSIRTGDSETQYF. The DNA for the CDR3 is TGTGCCAGCAGCATACGGACAGGGGATTCGGAGACCCAGTACTTC. The full variable domain, in which reference TRBV9 and TRBJ2-5 provide the parts outside the CDR3, is DSGVTQTPKHLITATGQRVTLRCSPRSGDLSVYWYQQSLDQGLQFLIQYYNGEERAKGNILERFSAQQFPDLHSELNLSSLELGDSALYFCASSIRTGDSETQYFGPGTRLLVL.

V usage is TRBV11-2 and J usage is TRBJ2-7; D gene unclear. Germline V gene sequence: CDR1 SGHAT, CDR2 FQNNGV. V was cut by 7 bases and J by 4 bases, with 20 bases left in between. This CDR3 comprises 15 residues. The CDR3 spells CASTELAGWVYEQYF. The CDR3 DNA reads as TGTGCCAGCACCGAGCTTGCAGGCTGGGTGTACGAGCAGTACTTC. Drawing the rest from reference TRBV11-2 and TRBJ2-7, the complete variable domain is EAGVAQSPRYKIIEKRQSVAFWCNPISGHATLYWYQQILGQGPKLLIQFQNNGVVDDSQLPKDRFSAERLKGVDSTLKIQPAKLEDSAVYLCASTELAGWVYEQYFGPGTRLTVT.

The chain joins TRBV11-2 to TRBJ1-2; maybe TRBD1 (6 bases). Trimming left V 5 bases short and J 0 bases short, with 10 bases between. The CDR3 consists of 14 residues. Germline V gene sequence: CDR1 SGHAT, CDR2 FQNNGV. CDR3 DNA: TGTGCCAGCAGCCTACAGGGTACTAACTATGGCTACACCTTC. Its protein is CASSLQGTNYGYTF.